The 11 T cell receptor beta chains in this list originate from one sample, sequenced in a study of identical twins. TCRdb re-called the 5' RACE reads with MiXCR, one entry per CDR3 protein. The table has more than 250,000 distinct CDR3 sequences, about 8% seen once; the top ten hold approximately 2.1%. Another study also made use of these data, one on yellow fever vaccine responses in identical twins.

Sequences were obtained from memory (CD45RO+) T cells sorted from blood. The source is a woman under 30 in good health.

The CDR3 spells CASTPGQGVPSYNEQFF. The DNA of the CDR3 is TGTGCCAGCACCCCAGGACAGGGGGTCCCCTCCTACAATGAGCAGTTCTTC. The V and J genes are TRBV21-1 and TRBJ2-1; the D segment call TRBD1 is taken from the table without a DNA check. TRBV21-1 counts as a pseudogene. The length of the CDR3 is 17 residues.

This clonotype occurred many times. The chain combines TRBV12-3 or TRBV12-4 with TRBJ1-3; D might be TRBD1 (5 bases). The CDR3 runs to 10 residues. V was cut by 3 bases and J by 14 bases, with 8 bases left in between. CDR3 in amino acids: CASSFGDLYF. The DNA for the CDR3 is TGTGCCAGCAGTTTCGGGGACCTATATTTT.

The chain couples TRBV13 to TRBJ2-1, with 12 bases matching TRBD2. The ends lost 6 bases at V and 2 bases at J; junction bases unmatched: 20. The CDR3 length is 21 residues. Germline lookup yields CDR1 PRHDT and CDR2 FYEKMQ (reference sequence). The CDR3 nucleotides are TGTGCCAGCAGAGATAATCTGAAGGGACCGGCTAGCGGGGGGGCCTACAATGAGCAGTTCTTC. Its translation is CASRDNLKGPASGGAYNEQFF.

The chain carries TRBV6-4 and TRBJ2-3, with a possible D match to TRBD2 (6 bases). The V gene lost 4 bases and the J gene lost 4 bases, with 15 bases spanning the gap. The V gene's germline CDR1 is MRHNA and CDR2 SNTAGT. CDR3 length: 15 amino acids. In DNA, the CDR3 is TGTGCCAGCAGTGCCGGGGGTCGAGGGTCAGATACGCAGTATTTT. This gives the protein CASSAGGRGSDTQYF.

This clonotype was picked up a small number of times. V and J are TRBV7-3 and TRBJ2-2; a weak D match, TRBD2 (5 bases). Per the germline V gene, CDR1 is SGHTA and CDR2 is FQGTGA. This CDR3 spans 13 amino acids. V was trimmed by 9 bases and J by 4 bases, leaving 12 bases between them. The CDR3: CASSARVTGELFF. The CDR3 DNA reads as TGTGCCAGTAGCGCCCGGGTCACCGGGGAGCTGTTTTTT.

For the CDR3, the DNA is TGTGCCAGCAAGAAAGGGGAGTACAATGAGCAGTTCTTC. Its protein is CASKKGEYNEQFF. The chain employs TRBV28 and TRBJ2-1, with D perhaps matching TRBD1 or TRBD2 (5 bases each). The CDR3 loop spans 13 amino acids. Per germline, CDR1 MDHEN and CDR2 SYDVKM. The germline V and J ends were trimmed by 7 bases and 4 bases, with 11 bases remaining between them.

V gene TRBV5-1 combines with J gene TRBJ2-3; 13 bases map to TRBD2. Germline trimming cut 2 bases from V and 0 bases from J; bases unmatched to any gene: 9. The CDR3 has 19 residues. Looked up from germline, CDR1 is SGHRS and CDR2 is YFSETQ. The CDR3 coding sequence is TGCGCCAGCAGCTTTTTAGGACTAGCGGGAGTTGGGAGCACAGATACGCAGTATTTT. Translating it yields CASSFLGLAGVGSTDTQYF.

V and J are TRBV28 and TRBJ2-5; the match to TRBD2 covers 12 bases. The germline V gene encodes CDR1 MDHEN and CDR2 SYDVKM. There are 17 residues in the CDR3. Trimming took 10 bases from V and 2 from J; bases not matched to a gene: 14. CDR3 residues: CATESRLAGGPQETQYF. The DNA for the CDR3 is TGTGCCACCGAATCCCGGCTAGCGGGGGGGCCACAAGAGACCCAGTACTTC.

The chain's CDR3 is CASSIINGMRNEQFF. CDR3 coding DNA: TGTGCCAGTAGTATAATCAACGGGATGCGGAATGAGCAGTTCTTC. V and J are TRBV19 and TRBJ2-1, with D perhaps TRBD2 (5 bases). Germline loops: CDR1 LNHDA, CDR2 SQIVND (reference sequence). The CDR3 is 15 amino acids. The V gene lost 2 bases and the J gene lost 7 bases, with 15 bases spanning the gap.

This clonotype came up many times. The gene calls are TRBV4-1 and TRBJ2-2, with D perhaps TRBD1 (5 bases). The CDR3 consists of 15 residues. V lost 4 bases to trimming and J lost 1 base, with 10 bases between them. The germline CDR1 and CDR2 sequences are MGHRA and YSYEKL. The CDR3 loop reads CASSPQGRNTGELFF. In DNA, the CDR3 is TGCGCCAGCAGCCCCCAGGGTCGGAACACCGGGGAGCTGTTTTTT.

This clonotype has at least ten counts. The chain combines TRBV7-8 with TRBJ1-6, with 8 bases that match TRBD1. V shed 4 bases and J 4 bases; nucleotides not matched to a gene: 6. The CDR3 runs 16 residues. Germline assignment: CDR1 SGHVS and CDR2 FQNEAQ. CDR3 loop: CASSYRDRPYNSPLHF. As DNA, the CDR3 is TGTGCCAGCAGCTACCGGGACAGGCCTTATAATTCACCCCTCCACTTT.